A single sample is the source of the 19 T cell receptor beta chains below, sequenced in a study of T cell responses to AZD1222 COVID-19 vaccine. This table comes from immunoSEQ multiplex PCR, and its TCRdb copy is limited to in-frame clones, with some not included. The sample carries around 130,000 clones, 75% to 95% recorded once. This specimen consisted of peripheral blood, obtained on day 0 of AZD1222 vaccination. The receptors derive from an adult in good health.

V and J are TRBV5-8 and TRBJ2-1; D is possibly TRBD2 (5 bases). Trimming pared 10 bases from V and 4 bases from J, leaving 18 bases between. The germline gives CDR1 SGHTS, CDR2 YDEGEE. The CDR3 totals 14 residues. The CDR3, as DNA: TGTGCCGGACCAAGGAGGTCCGGGTACAATGAGCAGTTCTTC. Protein: CAGPRRSGYNEQFF.

This CDR3 is CAWSVRIPGLGGTGELFF. The CDR3 DNA reads TGTGCCTGGAGTGTACGGATCCCCGGGCTGGGAGGGACCGGGGAGCTGTTTTTT. V usage is TRBV30 and J usage is TRBJ2-2, with 7 nucleotides matching TRBD2. The CDR3 loop spans 18 amino acids. The trim removed 0 bases at V and 5 bases at J, leaving 15 bases unmatched. Germline assignment: CDR1 GTSNPN and CDR2 SVGIG (reference sequence).

The chain uses TRBV7-9 and TRBJ2-7; TRBD1 might be the D (6 bases). Trimming left V 2 bases short and J 1 base short, with 9 bases between. The CDR3 extends over 14 amino acids. Germline V gene sequence: CDR1 SEHNR, CDR2 FQNEAQ (reference sequence). Written as DNA, the CDR3 is TGTGCCAGCAGCTTACAAGGGACATCCTACGAGCAGTACTTC. Translation gives CASSLQGTSYEQYF.

The chain couples TRBV6-1 to TRBJ1-2; D is possibly TRBD1 (6 bases). Trimming shortened V by 1 base and J by 6 bases, and 12 bases separated the two germline ends. The CDR3 runs 14 residues. Germline V gives CDR1 MNHNS, CDR2 SASEGT. The CDR3 loop is CASSEGTGYNGYTF. DNA for the CDR3: TGTGCCAGCAGTGAAGGTACAGGGTACAATGGCTACACCTTC.

In DNA form, the CDR3 reads TGCGCCAGCAGCCAAGGTCCCGGGCGGGAGACATACAATGAGCAGTTCTTC. Translated, it gives CASSQGPGRETYNEQFF. The chain is built from TRBV4-1 and TRBJ2-1; TRBD2 agrees at 7 bases. After removal of 1 base from V and 4 bases from J, the junction contained 10 bases not matched to a gene. Germline V gives CDR1 MGHRA, CDR2 YSYEKL. The CDR3 has 17 residues.

Here the CDR3 reads CASSSSGPRTDTQYF. CDR3 coding DNA: TGTGCCAGCAGTTCTAGCGGGCCTCGCACAGATACGCAGTATTTT. The chain joins TRBV2 to TRBJ2-3; 8 bases align to TRBD2. CDR1 and CDR2 (germline): SNHLY, FYNNEI. V trimming: 5 bases; J trimming: 1 base; junction bases outside the gene matches: 5. The CDR3 is 15 amino acids.

The rearrangement joins TRBV27 to TRBJ2-1, with D possibly TRBD2 on 5 matching bases. The CDR3 is 15 residues long. The germline CDR1 and CDR2 sequences are MNHEY and SMNVEV (reference sequence). The ends were cut back, 7 bases at V and 5 bases at J, with 18 bases in the middle. This CDR3 is CASTPGLAGDNEQFF. In DNA form, the CDR3 reads TGTGCCAGCACCCCCGGGCTAGCCGGAGACAATGAGCAGTTCTTC.

The chain is built from TRBV7-2 and TRBJ1-1, with TRBD1 matching 8 bases. Germline CDR1 and CDR2: SGHTA and FQGNSA. There are 14 residues in the CDR3. J lost 5 bases, V lost 6 bases, and 8 bases had no gene match. CDR3 loop: CASRVRTGWTEAFF. CDR3 in DNA: TGTGCCAGCAGAGTGCGGACAGGGTGGACTGAAGCTTTCTTT. The variable domain in full, with the rest retrieved from reference TRBV7-2 and TRBJ1-1, is GAGVSQSPSNKVTEKGKDVELRCDPISGHTALYWYRQSLGQGLEFLIYFQGNSAPDKSGLPSDRFSAERTGGSVSTLTIQRTQQEDSAVYLCASRVRTGWTEAFFGQGTRLTVV.

The chain combines TRBV4-3 with TRBJ1-1; a possible D gene is TRBD1 (5 bases). V was cut by 3 bases and J by 7 bases, with 12 bases left in between. The CDR3 spans 13 residues. Germline loops: CDR1 LGHNA, CDR2 YSLEER. This CDR3 is CASSQPLGDEAFF. The CDR3 DNA follows: TGCGCCAGCAGCCAGCCGTTAGGGGATGAAGCTTTCTTT.

This clone was picked up a small number of times. The rearrangement links TRBV30 to TRBJ1-2, with a tentative D call TRBD1 (5 bases). CDR3 length equals 11 residues. Germline V gives CDR1 GTSNPN, CDR2 SVGIG (reference sequence). The germline V and J ends were trimmed by 1 base and 5 bases, with 5 bases remaining between them. CDR3 in DNA: TGTGCCTGGAGTGGGGGGTATGGCTACACCTTC. This encodes CAWSGGYGYTF.

This chain connects TRBV5-1 to TRBJ2-7, with a tentative D call TRBD1 (6 bases). The V and J ends lost 5 bases and 0 bases respectively, with 12 bases between them. The CDR3 is 14 amino acids. The V gene's germline CDR1 is SGHRS and CDR2 YFSETQ. The CDR3 sequence is CASSGQPSSYEQYF. In DNA form, the CDR3 reads TGCGCCAGCAGTGGACAGCCTAGCTCCTACGAGCAGTACTTC.

The rearrangement joins TRBV19 to TRBJ1-5, with a tentative D call TRBD1 (6 bases). This CDR3 has 16 amino acids. In germline, CDR1 is LNHDA, CDR2 SQIVND (reference sequence). V gave up 3 bases and J gave up 3 bases, with 15 bases separating them. As DNA, the CDR3 is TGTGCCAGTAGTATCTGGGAGGGGGGACCCAATCAGCCCCAGCATTTT. Its translation is CASSIWEGGPNQPQHF.

This chain uses TRBV18 with TRBJ1-3; TRBD1 matches 7 bases. V was pared by 3 bases and J by 4 bases, with 0 bases of the junction left unmatched. Germline CDR1 is KGHSH and CDR2 is LQKENI. The CDR3 runs 13 residues. The CDR3 DNA reads TGTGCCAGCTCACCGGGACAGGGAAACACCATATATTTT. Translating it yields CASSPGQGNTIYF.

The rearrangement links TRBV6-5 to TRBJ1-1; D gene uncertain. The CDR3 totals 13 residues. Germline V lookup: CDR1 MNHEY, CDR2 SVGAGI. V gave up 6 bases and J gave up 0 bases, with 8 bases separating them. CDR3 sequence (DNA): TGTGCCAGCAGGAGCGGAGTGAACACTGAAGCTTTCTTT. Protein product: CASRSGVNTEAFF.

The chain couples TRBV2 to TRBJ1-2; possible D gene TRBD1, 5 bases. This CDR3 region has 13 residues. V was clipped by 7 bases and J by 0 bases, with 9 bases between them. Per the germline V gene, CDR1 is SNHLY and CDR2 is FYNNEI. The CDR3 nucleotides are TGTGCCAGCATGGGCAGGGCTAACTATGGCTACACCTTC. It codes for CASMGRANYGYTF.

This chain links TRBV27 with TRBJ2-7; no clear D. The CDR3 has 15 residues. Trimming took 6 bases from V and 3 from J, leaving 18 bases between them. CDR1 and CDR2 from the germline V gene are MNHEY and SMNVEV (reference sequence). The CDR3 loop is CASSPRSGPYYEQYF. The CDR3, as DNA: TGTGCCAGCAGCCCCAGGTCTGGACCCTACTACGAGCAGTACTTC.

This chain's CDR3 is CASSPQGIANSPLHF. The DNA for the CDR3 is TGTGCCAGTAGCCCCCAAGGGATTGCGAATTCACCCCTCCACTTT. The chain joins TRBV19 to TRBJ1-6; D is ambiguous. V lost 6 bases to trimming and J lost 7 bases, with 16 bases between them. The germline V gene has CDR1 LNHDA and CDR2 SQIVND (reference sequence). CDR3 length: 15 residues. Full variable domain (missing parts from reference TRBV19 and TRBJ1-6): DGGITQSPKYLFRKEGQNVTLSCEQNLNHDAMYWYRQDPGQGLRLIYYSQIVNDFQKGDIAEGYSVSREKKESFPLTVTSAQKNPTAFYLCASSPQGIANSPLHFGNGTRLTVT.

This chain connects TRBV19 to TRBJ1-2, with a weak D call TRBD1 (6 bases). The CDR3 runs to 14 residues. Germline V gene lookup returns CDR1 LNHDA and CDR2 SQIVND (reference sequence). Trimming stripped 1 base from V and 4 bases from J, with 10 bases between. The CDR3 nucleotides read TGTGCCAGTAGTATAGCAGGGGATGGCTATGGCTACACCTTC. It specifies CASSIAGDGYGYTF.

The table lists this clone with a few counts. The chain carries TRBV2 and TRBJ2-1, with TRBD1 as a possible D gene (6 bases). Between the trimmed V and J ends, which lost 4 bases and 9 bases, there was a span of 10 bases. Germline V gene sequence: CDR1 SNHLY, CDR2 FYNNEI. The CDR3 totals 12 residues. The CDR3 DNA follows: TGTGCCAGCAGTGTGCAGGGGATTGAGCAGTTCTTC. Amino acids: CASSVQGIEQFF.